The 8 T cell receptor beta chains below all came from one sample that was sequenced in a study of technical replicates of blood from several donors. TCRdb's table, derived via immunoSEQ multiplex PCR, lists solely in-frame clones and lacks some. There are tens of thousands of clones in the sample; 91% occur only once, and 0.37% lies in the top ten. The source material was T cells isolated from PBMCs. The origin of the receptors is a human donor in good health. Some clones in this sample may be carry-over from other donors' samples.

The chain uses TRBV28 and TRBJ1-2, with TRBD1 as a possible D gene (5 bases). Germline CDR1 is MDHEN and CDR2 is SYDVKM. This CDR3 has 15 residues. The V end lost 2 bases, the J end lost 3 bases, and 13 bases lay between the germline ends. The CDR3 reads CASSLGGVSDYGYTF. In DNA, the CDR3 is TGTGCCAGCAGTTTAGGGGGGGTATCCGACTATGGCTACACCTTC.

The chain joins TRBV19 to TRBJ2-1, with D maybe TRBD1 (7 bases). Per the germline V gene, CDR1 is LNHDA and CDR2 is SQIVND (reference sequence). V lost 0 bases and J lost 2, with 17 bases in between. This CDR3 comprises 18 residues. CDR3 sequence reads: CASSIDEDYGQAYNEQFF. The CDR3 nucleotides read TGTGCCAGTAGTATAGATGAGGACTACGGACAGGCCTACAATGAGCAGTTCTTC.

This clone was recorded only once. The chain recombines TRBV6-4 with TRBJ1-5; the D gene is possibly TRBD1 (5 bases). This CDR3 spans 17 amino acids. V shed 4 bases and J shed 4 bases, with 20 bases lying between them. The germline CDR1 and CDR2 sequences are MRHNA and SNTAGT. CDR3 in DNA: TGTGCCAGCAGTGGGGAGTGGCTGGGGAGGGGTAATCAGCCCCAGCATTTT. Amino acid sequence: CASSGEWLGRGNQPQHF.

V usage is TRBV5-4 and J usage is TRBJ2-5; D remains unclear. The CDR3 extends over 14 amino acids. V lost 2 bases and J 1 base, leaving 9 bases between the germline ends. CDR1 and CDR2 (germline): SGHNT, YYREEE (reference sequence). The CDR3: CASSLVPTQETQYF. The CDR3 DNA sequence: TGTGCCAGCAGCTTAGTTCCTACCCAAGAGACCCAGTACTTC. Full variable domain (missing parts from reference TRBV5-4 and TRBJ2-5): ETGVTQSPTHLIKTRGQQVTLRCSSQSGHNTVSWYQQALGQGPQFIFQYYREEENGRGNFPPRFSGLQFPNYSSELNVNALELDDSALYLCASSLVPTQETQYFGPGTRLLVL.

V gene TRBV6-1 combines with J gene TRBJ1-1; 8 bases line up with TRBD1. This CDR3 is 14 amino acids long. Per the germline V gene, CDR1 is MNHNS and CDR2 is SASEGT. V lost 8 bases to trimming and J lost 0 bases; unmatched junction nucleotides: 5. The CDR3 region is CASGDRPVNTEAFF. In nucleotides, the CDR3 is TGTGCCAGCGGGGACAGGCCCGTGAACACTGAAGCTTTCTTT.

This sequence joins TRBV4-1 and TRBJ1-6; D is ambiguous. V lost 5 bases to trimming and J lost 7 bases, with 9 bases between them. From germline, CDR1 is MGHRA and CDR2 YSYEKL. The CDR3 runs to 13 residues. CDR3 region: CASSREANSPLHF. The CDR3 DNA reads as TGCGCCAGCAGCAGAGAAGCGAATTCACCCCTCCACTTT.

The chain recombines TRBV13 with TRBJ2-1; 9 positions match TRBD1. The germline V gene has CDR1 PRHDT and CDR2 FYEKMQ (reference sequence). The CDR3 has 16 amino acids. The V gene end was trimmed by 4 bases and the J gene end by 8 bases; junction bases not matched to a gene: 12. The CDR3 DNA follows: TGTGCCAGCAGCTGGGCCACAGGGGGCCTTAGGCATGAGCAGTTCTTC. This translates into CASSWATGGLRHEQFF.

The chain has TRBV6-5 and TRBJ1-2; the D is unclear. The CDR3 sequence is 16 residues long. CDR1 MNHEY and CDR2 SVGAGI come from the germline V gene. Trimming cost V 0 bases and J 3 bases, with 14 bases left between them. The CDR3 sequence: CASSYSSVVEYYGYTF. As DNA, the CDR3 is TGTGCCAGCAGTTACTCGTCGGTCGTGGAGTACTATGGCTACACCTTC.